This T cell receptor (beta chain) emerged from a study of blood T cell repertoires in COVID-19. Study details: The United States, Italy and Spain supplied acute and convalescent COVID-19 samples.

Sequenced by immunoSEQ multiplex PCR; TCRdb stores in-frame clones only, minus some. The table shows 140,000 to 150,000 clones, with 78% occurring only once. CDR3 length: 15 amino acids. V was clipped by 7 bases and J by 2 bases; unmatched bases: 7. Germline V gene data show CDR1 as MNHEY and CDR2 as SMNVEV (reference sequence). The V and J genes are TRBV27 and TRBJ1-1, with 10 positions matching TRBD1. The sequenced sample was PBMCs or T cells enriched from blood (not recorded which). This clonotype was obtained from a woman aged 45-65 years who had recovered from COVID-19. CDR3 nucleotides: TGTGCCAGCACCAAATGGACAGGGGGTAACACTGAAGCTTTCTTT. This codes for CASTKWTGGNTEAFF.